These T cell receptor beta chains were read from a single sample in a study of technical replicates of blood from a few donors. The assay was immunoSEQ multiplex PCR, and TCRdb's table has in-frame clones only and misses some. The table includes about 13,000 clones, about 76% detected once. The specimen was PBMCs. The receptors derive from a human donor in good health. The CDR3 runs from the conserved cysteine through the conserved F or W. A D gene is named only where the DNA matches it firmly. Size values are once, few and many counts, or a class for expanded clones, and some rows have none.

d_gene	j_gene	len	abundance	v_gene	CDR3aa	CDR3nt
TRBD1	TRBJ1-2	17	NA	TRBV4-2	CASSQEWGTGADYGYTF	TGTGCCAGCAGCCAAGAATGGGGGACAGGGGCGGACTATGGCTACACCTTC
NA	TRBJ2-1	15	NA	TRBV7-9	CASSSQAFSLNEQFF	TGTGCCAGCAGCTCCCAGGCGTTCTCTCTCAATGAGCAGTTCTTC
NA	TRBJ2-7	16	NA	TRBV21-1	CASSSSSGKSSYEQYF	TGTGCCAGCAGCAGCTCTAGCGGAAAGAGCTCCTACGAGCAGTACTTC
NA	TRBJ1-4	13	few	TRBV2	CASSPGLDEKLFF	TGTGCCAGTAGTCCGGGGTTGGATGAAAAACTGTTTTTT
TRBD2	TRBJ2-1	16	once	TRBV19	CASSMWYGGSSNEQFF	TGTGCCAGTAGTATGTGGTACGGGGGGAGTAGCAATGAGCAGTTCTTC
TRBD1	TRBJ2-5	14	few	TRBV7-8	CASSSGQGLETQYF	TGTGCCAGCAGCTCGGGACAGGGTTTGGAGACCCAGTACTTC
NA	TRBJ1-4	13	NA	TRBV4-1	CASSGATNEKLFF	TGCGCCAGCAGCGGGGCTACTAATGAAAAACTGTTTTTT
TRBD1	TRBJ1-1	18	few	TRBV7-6	CASSLAGVGDSAFLKAFF	TGTGCCAGCAGCTTAGCGGGGGTAGGGGACAGTGCGTTTTTGAAAGCTTTCTTT
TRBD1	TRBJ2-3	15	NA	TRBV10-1	CASSNGQGTTDTQYF	TGCGCCAGCAGTAACGGACAGGGAACCACAGATACGCAGTATTTT
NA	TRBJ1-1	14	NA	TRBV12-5	CASGLGEGYAEAFF	TGTGCTAGTGGTTTGGGGGAGGGCTATGCTGAAGCTTTCTTT
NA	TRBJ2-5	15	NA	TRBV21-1	CASSKGRAEEETQYF	TGTGCCAGCAGCAAGGGCAGGGCCGAGGAAGAGACCCAGTACTTC
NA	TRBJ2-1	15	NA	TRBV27	CASSPEAVLYNEQFF	TGTGCCAGCAGTCCGGAAGCGGTACTTTACAATGAGCAGTTCTTC
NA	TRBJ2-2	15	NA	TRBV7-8	CASSLSGGDTGELFF	TGTGCCAGCAGCTTATCCGGCGGAGACACCGGGGAGCTGTTTTTT
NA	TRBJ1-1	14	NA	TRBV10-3	CAISEGRANTEAFF	TGTGCCATCAGTGAGGGCAGGGCGAACACTGAAGCTTTCTTT
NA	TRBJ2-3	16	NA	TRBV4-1	CASSTPRHVSTDTQYF	TGCGCCAGCAGCACCCCCAGACACGTTAGCACAGATACGCAGTATTTT
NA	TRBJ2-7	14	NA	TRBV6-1	CASSEAGGSYEQYF	TGTGCCAGCAGTGAAGCAGGGGGCTCCTACGAGCAGTACTTC
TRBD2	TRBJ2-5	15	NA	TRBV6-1	CASRGKAGGQETQYF	TGTGCCAGCCGCGGAAAAGCGGGGGGTCAAGAGACCCAGTACTTC
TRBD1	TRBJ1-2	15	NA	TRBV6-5	CASMDRGQGVGGYTF	TGTGCCAGCATGGACAGGGGACAGGGGGTAGGAGGCTACACCTTC